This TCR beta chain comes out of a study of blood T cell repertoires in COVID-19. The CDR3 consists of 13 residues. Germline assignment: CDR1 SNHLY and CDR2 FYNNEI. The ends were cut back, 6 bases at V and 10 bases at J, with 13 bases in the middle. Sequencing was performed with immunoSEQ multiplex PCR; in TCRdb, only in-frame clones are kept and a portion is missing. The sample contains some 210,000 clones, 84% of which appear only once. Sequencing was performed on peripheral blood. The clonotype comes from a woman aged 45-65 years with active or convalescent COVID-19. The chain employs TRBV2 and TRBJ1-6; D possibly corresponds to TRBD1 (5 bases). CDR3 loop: CASRGRETSPLHF. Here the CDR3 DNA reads TGTGCCAGCAGGGGCAGGGAAACATCACCCCTCCACTTT. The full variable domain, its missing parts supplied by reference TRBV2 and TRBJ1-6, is EPEVTQTPSHQVTQMGQEVILRCVPISNHLYFYWYRQILGQKVEFLVSFYNNEISEKSEIFDDQFSVERPDGSNFTLKIRSTKLEDSAMYFCASRGRETSPLHFGNGTRLTVT.